The sequence of this T cell receptor (beta chain) was determined in a study of cytomegalovirus exposure and HLA in healthy donors. Donors were ostensibly healthy at sampling, although undocumented immune exposures were probable. The V and J ends lost 1 base and 10 bases respectively, with 8 bases between them. Germline lookup yields CDR1 SGHTA and CDR2 FQGNSA. The CDR3 sequence is 13 residues long. In the PCR, 60 Vbeta and 13 Jbeta primers were used. Repertoires were generated with immunoSEQ multiplex PCR, while TCRdb's copy carries only in-frame clones and drops some. The repertoire holds some 110,000 clones, with nearly 75% as singletons. The table lists this clone with a count of one.

V is TRBV7-2 and J is TRBJ1-6; D is possibly TRBD1 (5 bases). Source material: PBMCs. The origin of this receptor is a young man in good health and CMV-seropositive. CDR3: CASSLDRTSPLHF. The CDR3 DNA is TGTGCCAGCAGCTTAGACAGGACCTCACCCCTCCACTTT.